Following are 14 T cell receptor beta chains from one sample sequenced in a study of T cells in Graves' hyperthyroidism and ophthalmopathy. There were TCR beta CDR3 regions amplified from RNA transcripts. A first-round RT-PCR of the TCR CDR3 used the HTBI primer set. TCRdb itself ran the multiplex PCR reads through MiXCR, one entry per CDR3 protein. The repertoire has roughly 520,000 distinct CDR3 sequences, 24% of them found once; the top ten carry about 11%. What was sequenced was blood. These receptors were obtained from a woman aged 30 to 39 with Graves' ophthalmopathy.

This clonotype has a count of ten or more. The chain carries TRBV12-3 or TRBV12-4 and TRBJ1-2; TRBD1 is a possible D gene (5 bases). This CDR3 contains 16 residues. V gave up 2 bases and J gave up 4 bases, with 17 bases separating them. The CDR3 coding sequence is TGTGCCAGCAGTTTAAGTTTGGGCAGGGTATTCTATGGCTACACCTTC. It codes for CASSLSLGRVFYGYTF.

This clonotype was seen repeatedly, ten times or more. One end of the junction is discordant with germline, which a read error may explain. The chain combines TRBV14 with TRBJ1-2, with unresolved D. This CDR3 region has 14 residues. The germline CDR1 and CDR2 sequences are SGHDN and FVKESK. The CDR3 bases are TGTGCCAGCAGCGAAGACCGCGCGCCCTATGGCTACACCTTC. Its protein product is CASSEDRAPYGYTF. Supplemented by reference TRBV14 and TRBJ1-2, the full variable domain reads EAGVTQFPSHSVIEKGQTVTLRCDPISGHDNLYWYRRVMGKEIKFLLHFVKESKQDESGMPNNRFLAERTGGTYSTLKVQPAELEDSGVYFCASSEDRAPYGYTFGSGTRLTVV.

The chain uses TRBV20-1 and TRBJ2-7; tentatively, D is TRBD1 or TRBD2 (6 bases each). Trimming left V 6 bases short and J 5 bases short, with 26 bases between. Germline V CDR1 and CDR2: DFQATT, SNEGSKA (reference sequence). The CDR3 extends over 16 amino acids. The CDR3 loop reads CSAVPRGARVGNEQYF. The CDR3 DNA is TGCAGTGCCGTCCCAAGGGGGGCCAGGGTTGGCAACGAGCAGTACTTC.

This clonotype was counted many times. The chain links TRBV4-3 to TRBJ2-2; D is perhaps TRBD1 (5 bases). CDR1 LGHNA and CDR2 YSLEER come from the germline V gene. The CDR3 totals 16 residues. V lost 1 base and J lost 7, with 16 bases in between. CDR3 protein: CASSQVYALDIGELFF. The CDR3 bases are TGCGCCAGCAGCCAAGTGTACGCGTTGGACATCGGGGAGCTGTTTTTT.

The rearrangement uses TRBV6-5 and TRBJ1-3; D possibly corresponds to TRBD1 (6 bases). The V gene's germline CDR1 is MNHEY and CDR2 SVGAGI. CDR3 length equals 13 residues. The V end was cut by 2 bases, the J end by 9 bases, with 11 bases between. The CDR3 coding sequence is TGTGCCAGCAGTTACAACAGGGATGGCACCATATATTTT. This encodes CASSYNRDGTIYF.

This clonotype was detected many times. The V gene is TRBV14, the J gene TRBJ1-5; TRBD1 matches 9 bases. The CDR3 has 15 amino acids. V was pared by 10 bases and J by 2 bases, with 9 bases of the junction left unmatched. CDR1 is SGHDN and CDR2 is FVKESK in the germline V gene. The CDR3 DNA sequence: TGTGCCACCCGACAGGGGGTTTTAGGCAATCAGCCCCAGCATTTT. Translation: CATRQGVLGNQPQHF.

The J gene is TRBJ2-3, the V gene TRBV20-1, with TRBD1 as a possible D gene (6 bases). Germline loops: CDR1 DFQATT, CDR2 SNEGSKA (reference sequence). Trimming took 3 bases from V and 5 from J, leaving 15 bases between them. This CDR3 is 14 amino acids long. CDR3 sequence (DNA): TGCAGTGCTAGGGGGACACCTCCGGGAGATACGCAGTATTTT. This translates into CSARGTPPGDTQYF.

Many counts were recorded for this clonotype. This sequence joins TRBV12-3 or TRBV12-4 and TRBJ1-1, with D perhaps matching TRBD1 (5 bases). The CDR3 spans 17 residues. The germline V and J ends were trimmed by 3 bases and 4 bases, with 21 bases remaining between them. The CDR3 reads CASSFLGWGGESTEAFF. The CDR3 DNA reads TGTGCCAGCAGTTTCTTAGGGTGGGGGGGAGAGAGCACTGAAGCTTTCTTT.

V and J are TRBV6-1 and TRBJ2-7; D may be TRBD1 (5 bases). The CDR3 length is 14 residues. CDR1 and CDR2 (germline): MNHNS, SASEGT. The V and J ends lost 3 bases and 5 bases respectively, with 14 bases between them. The CDR3 nucleotides read TGTGCCAGCAGTGATGGGCTAGAAGGGGACGAGCAGTACTTC. Amino acid sequence: CASSDGLEGDEQYF.

The V gene is TRBV12-3 or TRBV12-4, the J gene TRBJ2-7; TRBD2 aligns across 12 bases. V dropped 5 bases and J dropped 0; count of bases not matched to a gene: 5. This CDR3 has 16 amino acids. The CDR3 region is CASSPGLAGISYEQYF. The CDR3 DNA sequence: TGTGCCAGCAGTCCAGGACTAGCGGGAATCTCCTACGAGCAGTACTTC.

This clonotype was seen repeatedly, ten times or more. The junction and the germline gene differ at one end; a read error may be behind it. The chain has TRBV12-3 or TRBV12-4 and TRBJ2-5; either TRBD1 or TRBD2 may supply D (5 bases each). This CDR3 is built from 13 residues. CDR3 sequence reads: CAGSPTGAETQYF. CDR3 nucleotide sequence: TGTGCCGGCAGTCCCACCGGGGCCGAGACCCAGTACTTC.

This clonotype was observed at least ten times. V is TRBV29-1 and J is TRBJ1-1; D is possibly TRBD1 (5 bases). Germline V gene data show CDR1 as SQVTM and CDR2 as ANQGSEA. The V gene lost 1 base and the J gene lost 0 bases, with 12 bases spanning the gap. This CDR3 contains 15 residues. CDR3 amino acids: CSVEGVGDLNTEAFF. The CDR3, as DNA: TGCAGCGTTGAAGGGGTTGGGGACCTGAACACTGAAGCTTTCTTT.

The rearrangement links TRBV20-1 to TRBJ1-1; a possible D gene is TRBD1 (5 bases). CDR3 length: 14 residues. Germline V lookup: CDR1 DFQATT, CDR2 SNEGSKA (reference sequence). For the CDR3, the DNA is TGCAGCCTGGGATTCGCAGGGAGCAACACTGAAGCTTTCTTT. It translates to CSLGFAGSNTEAFF.

This clonotype has just a few counts. The chain couples TRBV12-3 or TRBV12-4 to TRBJ2-7; TRBD2 might be the D (5 bases). Deletions cut 7 bases from V and 5 bases from J, with 12 bases between. CDR3 length: 12 residues. CDR3 coding DNA: TGTGCCAGCAACAACCGGGATGACGAGCAGTACTTC. This gives the protein CASNNRDDEQYF.